This T cell receptor (beta chain) emerged from a study of blood T cell repertoires in COVID-19 (dated by TCRdb to the early 2020s). Concerning the study at large: Collaborator samples came from the United States, Italy and Spain and covered acute and convalescent phases of COVID-19. Deeply sampled blood TCRbeta repertoires from subjects exposed to, actively infected with, or recovered from COVID-19 were included in the dataset. The repertoires were released in a freely available public database meant as a resource for research on the immune response to SARS-CoV-2. The samples were drawn from two sources: the first 160 participants of the ongoing ImmuneRACE study, and 1,254 subjects contributed by 6 global collaborators. The material from the prospective study consisted of cDNA or gDNA derived from T cells, B-cell-depleted T cells, or PBMCs. Nearly every sample came with metadata listing a de-identified subject ID, COVID-19 status, age in years and sex. HLA class I and class II types, where available, came from metadata supplied by the sample provider rather than from assay-based typing.

A second Seattle source provided samples from volunteer blood donors who had recovered from COVID-19. The collaborating institutions used their own protocols to collect whole blood in K2EDTA tubes. For TCRbeta analysis, collaborator samples were shipped as frozen whole blood, as isolated PBMCs, or as DNA extracted from either sample type. A word on this clone: The clone's antigen remains unknown. No base-level quality is on record; no much larger clone is a single base apart.

General conclusions and limits of the study: How much clinical and demographic metadata was included differed by source and by participant, and the metadata was provided uncurated.

Spanning cysteine to phenylalanine, the CDR3 consists of 17 amino acids. Solely the CDR3 DNA is kept, with 51 bases framed from the first base. Looking up the germline V gene (reference sequence) yields CDR1 LNHDA and CDR2 SQIVND. V and J are truncated by 4 bases and 0 bases respectively, leaving an intervening sequence of 17 bases. The immunoSEQ Assay, a bias-controlled multiplex PCR, was used to amplify TCRbeta CDR3 regions from genomic DNA. Processing in the source paper ran as follows. Nucleated cell counts per sample were estimated from amplification of reference gene primers within the assay. To quantify the absolute abundance of each unique TCRbeta CDR3 rearrangement, sequence reads were collapsed and filtered. Productive Simpson clonality was computed per sample as the square root of Simpson's diversity index over productive rearrangements. In TCRdb, the immuneACCESS table is reduced to in-frame sequences with V and J assigned. These tables do not hold every clone; where another copy was compared, an unresolved V gene accounts for under half, and the others remain unexplained. From that table come the V and J calls and clone size; the DNA was used to work out D and trimming. This sample holds approximately 170,000 clones; around 83% were observed only once. Together, the top ten hold roughly 19% of the sample.

The sample consisted of peripheral blood. The sequence derives from a woman in her 70s who had recovered from COVID-19. The V and J genes are TRBV19 and TRBJ2-3; TRBD2 could be the D gene, as 6 bases match. The nucleotide sequence is given as TGTGCCAGTAGTAAGGCGGGACCCTACCGAAGCACAGATACGCAGTATTTT. Its translation is CASSKAGPYRSTDTQYF.